The 8 T cell receptor beta chains below were found in one sample sequenced in a study of CD8 T cells in ankylosing spondylitis. Using its own MiXCR run on the 5' RACE reads, TCRdb lists one record per CDR3 protein. The profile shows 200,000 to 300,000 distinct CDR3 sequences, approximately 8.4% of them singletons. The specimen was blood, either unsorted or a sorted T cell fraction (not recorded which). The receptors derive from a female donor with ankylosing spondylitis or in good health (not recorded which).

This clonotype has ten or more counts. The chain couples TRBV30 to TRBJ1-2, with D unresolved. Trimming stripped 4 bases from V and 6 bases from J, with 18 bases between. Germline CDR1 is GTSNPN and CDR2 is SVGIG (reference sequence). The length of the CDR3 is 14 residues. The CDR3 DNA sequence: TGTGCCTGGACCAGCTCGAAAAAGATCCATGGCTACACCTTC. Amino acids: CAWTSSKKIHGYTF. Complete variable domain (other parts from reference TRBV30 and TRBJ1-2): SQTIHQWPATLVQPVGSPLSLECTVEGTSNPNLYWYRQAAGRGLQLLFYSVGIGQISSEVPQNLSASRPQDRQFILSSKKLLLSDSGFYLCAWTSSKKIHGYTFGSGTRLTVV.

At least ten counts were recorded for this clonotype. The chain combines TRBV21-1 with TRBJ2-7; the table's D call TRBD2 went unverified against the DNA. TRBV21-1 is tagged as a pseudogene. This CDR3 contains 14 residues. CDR3 region: CASLGQALSYEQYF. CDR3 nucleotides: TGTGCCAGCCTCGGGCAGGCCCTCTCCTACGAGCAGTACTTC.

This clonotype has just one count. The V and J genes are TRBV25-1 and TRBJ1-1; D is unclear. Germline lookup yields CDR1 MGHDK and CDR2 SYGVNS. V lost 1 base, J lost 0 bases, and 12 bases lay in between. The CDR3 totals 16 residues. The CDR3 nucleotides read TGTGCCAGCAGTGAATCGGGTCCTTTGTTGAACACTGAAGCTTTCTTT. Its protein is CASSESGPLLNTEAFF.

Remarks on this clonotype: This clone may be a read error of a much larger clone one base away. This sequence joins TRBV5-6 and TRBJ2-1, with D unclear. CDR3 length: 18 residues. Deletions cut 3 bases from V and 10 bases from J, with 29 bases between. Germline assignment: CDR1 SGHDT and CDR2 YYEEEE. The CDR3 reads CASSCVAVGLGSRWEQFF. DNA of the CDR3: TGTGCCAGCAGCTGCGTCGCAGTGGGTCTAGGTTCTCGGTGGGAGCAGTTCTTC.

Ten or more counts support this clonotype. The chain has TRBV27 and TRBJ2-1; 7 bases fit TRBD2. Unmatched junction bases numbered 11, after V lost 7 bases and J lost 8 bases. The CDR3 covers 14 residues. CDR1 and CDR2 (germline): MNHEY, SMNVEV (reference sequence). CDR3: CASNRGTTRDEQFF. CDR3 sequence (DNA): TGTGCCAGCAACCGCGGGACTACCAGGGATGAGCAGTTCTTC.

This clonotype has just a few counts. The chain combines TRBV20-1 with TRBJ2-5; D perhaps matches TRBD2 (7 bases). The length of the CDR3 is 18 residues. Trimming removed 3 bases at V and 2 bases at J, with 25 bases between. In germline, CDR1 is DFQATT, CDR2 SNEGSKA (reference sequence). The CDR3 loop reads CSASRIGRGGRTQETQYF. For the CDR3, the DNA is TGCAGTGCTAGCCGCATAGGAAGGGGGGGAAGAACACAAGAGACCCAGTACTTC.

This clonotype has just a few counts. The chain joins TRBV2 to TRBJ1-2; no clear D gene. Germline CDR1 is SNHLY and CDR2 is FYNNEI. Between the trimmed V and J ends, which lost 0 bases and 7 bases, there was a span of 9 bases. The CDR3 sequence is 13 residues long. The CDR3 loop reads CASSEAKGGGYTF. CDR3 bases: TGTGCCAGCAGTGAAGCGAAGGGAGGTGGCTACACCTTC. The complete variable domain, with remaining parts taken from reference TRBV2 and TRBJ1-2, reads EPEVTQTPSHQVTQMGQEVILRCVPISNHLYFYWYRQILGQKVEFLVSFYNNEISEKSEIFDDQFSVERPDGSNFTLKIRSTKLEDSAMYFCASSEAKGGGYTFGSGTRLTVV.

There are a few counts of this clonotype. The chain recombines TRBV7-2 with TRBJ2-1; 12 bases are shared with TRBD2. Losses at the gene ends were 2 bases for V and 5 bases for J; bases not matched to a gene: 10. From germline, CDR1 is SGHTA and CDR2 FQGNSA. The CDR3 loop spans 18 amino acids. The CDR3 coding sequence is TGTGCCAGCAGCTTACGCTCCGGACTAGCGGGGACAAACAATGAGCAGTTCTTC. It specifies CASSLRSGLAGTNNEQFF.